This TCR beta chain appears in the sequencing data of a study of blood T cell repertoires in COVID-19. Study in general: Acute-phase and convalescent COVID-19 samples originated in the United States, Italy and Spain. T cells, B-cell-depleted T cells, or PBMCs supplied cDNA or gDNA.

Trimming took off 6 bases at V and 9 bases at J, with 15 bases between the two ends. Per germline, CDR1 MNHEY and CDR2 SVGEGT. The CDR3 is 13 amino acids. In the authors' methods: Using reference gene primer amplification, nucleated cell counts were estimated. Sequencing used immunoSEQ multiplex PCR; TCRdb keeps in-frame clones, though not all of them. The V and J calls and clone size come from that table; D and trimming were worked out from the DNA. Among more than 95,000 clones listed, around four fifths were seen once. The chain is built from TRBV6-2 or TRBV6-3 and TRBJ2-4; D is possibly TRBD2 (5 bases). Material: peripheral blood. This receptor was obtained from a human donor in a cohort sampled during active COVID-19. The CDR3 DNA sequence: TGTGCCAGCAGCCTCGGAGGAGGAATCATTCAGTACTTC. Amino acids: CASSLGGGIIQYF.